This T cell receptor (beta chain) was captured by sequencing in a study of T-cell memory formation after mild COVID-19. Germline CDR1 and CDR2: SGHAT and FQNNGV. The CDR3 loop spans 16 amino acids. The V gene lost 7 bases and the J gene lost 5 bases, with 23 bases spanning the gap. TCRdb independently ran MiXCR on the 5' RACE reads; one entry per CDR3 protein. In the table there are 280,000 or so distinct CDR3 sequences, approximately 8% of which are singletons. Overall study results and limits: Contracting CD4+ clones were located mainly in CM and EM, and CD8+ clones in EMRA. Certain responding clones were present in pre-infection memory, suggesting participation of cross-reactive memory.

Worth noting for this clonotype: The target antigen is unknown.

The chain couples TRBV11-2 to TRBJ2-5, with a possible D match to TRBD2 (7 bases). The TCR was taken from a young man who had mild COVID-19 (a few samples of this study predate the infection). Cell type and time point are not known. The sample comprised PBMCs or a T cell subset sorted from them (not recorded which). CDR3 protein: CASNTGRGGRVETQYF. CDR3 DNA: TGTGCCAGCAACACAGGGAGGGGGGGCCGAGTGGAGACCCAGTACTTC.